This section outlines one T cell receptor (beta chain) sequence together with its context. The table lists this clonotype with a few counts. Its antigen specificity is not known. Base quality data are lacking; no much larger clone is found one base away. The sample is drawn from a study of identical twins' blood T cells (dated by TCRdb to the early 2010s). At the level of the whole study: The roughly twelve libraries, six for the alpha chain and six for the beta chain, yielded roughly 50 million Illumina reads in total. TCR alpha and beta chain repertoires of three pairs of monozygous twins were compared using next-generation sequencing to assess genetic influence on repertoire formation. Results the study describes overall, beyond this receptor: Independent studies were stated to be required to validate the proposed role of the TCRalpha J segment in MHC recognition during thymic selection. V gene usage was reported to be markedly more similar within twin pairs than between unrelated donors, even among non-selected out-of-frame TCRbeta clonotypes. Among the most abundant TCRbeta clonotypes, more CDR3 sequences were shared by each donor with her twin than with unrelated donors. Because the twins were reared together, environmental influences could not be excluded as an explanation for twin similarity. The count of CDR3 clonotypes shared by two donors depended mainly on the product of the two donors' cloneset sizes, and twins did not clearly depart from this trend.

Donors were six healthy women forming three monozygous twin pairs. All three twin pairs had been reared together and were thought likely to have met the same infectious agents and vaccines. TCR cDNA libraries were prepared from RNA that was isolated from peripheral blood mononuclear cells. Library method: 5' RACE. TCRdb shows the sequencer as Illumina Genome Analyzer IIx. RNA-based TCR cDNA libraries were prepared by a previously described protocol with several modifications. To prevent cross-contamination, sample-specific barcodes were introduced on both ends of each TCR cDNA library during cDNA synthesis and amplification. The paper's data handling went like this. Each individual had between about 95,000 and nearly 550,000 identified clonotypes, and each library contained about 2.2 to 4 million CDR3-containing reads. Reads with improper barcode index combinations were discarded, after which clonesets were built for each library with the MiTCR software. While assembling CDR3 clonotypes, MiTCR corrected PCR and sequencing errors and either filtered or rescued low-quality reads. Artificial out-of-frame clonotypes were removed by being mapped to in-frame sequences, with one indel in the CDR3 allowed. Similarity of V and J gene usage between donors was measured as Jensen-Shannon divergence divided by mean entropy. Through fastp at Q25 and MiXCR, TCRdb rebuilt clones from the public reads, retaining in-frame beta chains. Rows are unified per CDR3 protein, each entry keeping the most common DNA and genes. The V and J calls follow TCRdb's processing rather than the paper's. This sample holds fewer than 450,000 distinct CDR3 sequences; under 30% were observed only once. Together, the top ten hold about 6% of the sample.

This sequence was found in a woman between 18 and 55 years old in good health. Source material: PBMCs.

The DNA is as follows: TGTGCCAGCAGCCGATGGACGGACGCTAACTATGGCTACACCTTC. Protein translation: CASSRWTDANYGYTF. This chain is built from TRBV2 and TRBJ1-2, with the D gene not confidently named. The V and J ends are trimmed by 6 bases and 0 bases, leaving 14 bases between them. The germline V gene sets CDR1 to SNHLY and CDR2 to FYNNEI. The cysteine opens and the phenylalanine closes a CDR3 of 15 amino acids. Just CDR3 DNA is preserved here, 45 bases in frame from base 1.